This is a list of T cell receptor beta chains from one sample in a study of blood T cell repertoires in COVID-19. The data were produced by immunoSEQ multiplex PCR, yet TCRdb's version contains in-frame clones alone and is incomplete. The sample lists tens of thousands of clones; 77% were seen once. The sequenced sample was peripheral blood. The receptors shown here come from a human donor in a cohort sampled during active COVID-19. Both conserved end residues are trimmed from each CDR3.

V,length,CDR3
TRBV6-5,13,ASSRDILSSYEQY
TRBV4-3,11,ASSQEQANTIY
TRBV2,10,ASRAGNSPLH
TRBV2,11,ACHQTSRETQY
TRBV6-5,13,ASTFEAGAGNEQF
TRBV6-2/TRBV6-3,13,ASSYSQGDYNEQF
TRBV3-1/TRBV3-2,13,ASSQDLGAGYEQY
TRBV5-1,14,ASSLGTFDSQETQY
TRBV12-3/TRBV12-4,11,ASSGQIGQPQH
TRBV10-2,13,ASSPGTGGSEKLF
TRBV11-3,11,ASSRQDAGIQY
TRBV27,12,ASSWTDNTGELF
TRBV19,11,ASSSTGGGEQF
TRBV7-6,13,ASSRGAIAGHEQF
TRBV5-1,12,ASSLSTGTYEQY
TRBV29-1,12,SVDSGTGAEKLF
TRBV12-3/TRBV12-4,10,ASSTTGAEAF